This T cell receptor (beta chain) derives from a study of cytomegalovirus exposure and HLA in healthy donors. Across the whole study: Tens of millions of unique TCRs, all from HLA-typed donors, were included in an early release of the data.

There are 13 residues in the CDR3. The germline CDR1 and CDR2 sequences are SGDLS and YYNGEE. This PCR relied on a set of 60 Vbeta primers and 13 Jbeta primers. Here immunoSEQ multiplex PCR was the method, and the copy in TCRdb shows in-frame clones only, minus some. The table has around 200,000 clones, approximately 85% seen once; the top ten hold less than 2.5%. This clone was recorded only once. This receptor was taken from a woman aged 45-60 years in good health and CMV-seronegative. Input material: PBMCs. The rearrangement links TRBV9 to TRBJ2-5; a weak D match, TRBD1 (5 bases). The end of the DNA is better explained by TRBJ2-7, so the J call may be wrong. The CDR3 DNA is TGTGCCAGCAGCGTCAGAACAGGAACCGAGCAGTACTTC. It encodes CASSVRTGTEQYF.